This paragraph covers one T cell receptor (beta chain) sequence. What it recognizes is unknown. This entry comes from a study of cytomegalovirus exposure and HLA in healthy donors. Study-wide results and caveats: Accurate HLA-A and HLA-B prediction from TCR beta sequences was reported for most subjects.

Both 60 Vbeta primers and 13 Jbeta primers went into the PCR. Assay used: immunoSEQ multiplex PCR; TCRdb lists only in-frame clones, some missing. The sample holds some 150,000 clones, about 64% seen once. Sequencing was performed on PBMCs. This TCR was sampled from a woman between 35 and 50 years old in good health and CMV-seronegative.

The CDR3 nucleotides read TGTGCCAGTAGTATATGGGGCGGGGGTATTGCAGATACGCAGTATTTT. It codes for CASSIWGGGIADTQYF. The rearrangement uses TRBV19 and TRBJ2-3, with TRBD2 matching 7 bases. This CDR3 region has 16 residues. Trimming took 2 bases from V and 4 from J; bases not matched to a gene: 9. The germline V gene has CDR1 LNHDA and CDR2 SQIVND (reference sequence).